A selection of T cell receptor beta chains follows, all from one sample in a study of CD8 T cells in ankylosing spondylitis. MiXCR was run by TCRdb on the 5' RACE reads, yielding one entry per CDR3 protein. The sample shows under 200,000 distinct CDR3 sequences, 9.8% of them seen only once. The sample taken for sequencing was blood, either unsorted or a sorted T cell fraction (not recorded which). These receptors all come from a female donor with ankylosing spondylitis or in good health (not recorded which). The CDR3 runs from the conserved cysteine through the conserved F or W. Each record gives: clone size, J gene, V gene, D gene, CDR3 protein, CDR3 DNA. A D gene is named only where the DNA matches it firmly. Size values are once, few and many counts, or a class for expanded clones, and some rows have none.

clone size: -; J gene: TRBJ2-3; V gene: TRBV11-2; D gene: -; CDR3 protein: CASSLWSGYNPDTQYF; CDR3 DNA: TGTGCCAGCAGCTTATGGAGCGGGTATAACCCAGATACGCAGTATTTT
clone size: -; J gene: TRBJ1-1; V gene: TRBV20-1; D gene: -; CDR3 protein: CSARWGRRGTEAFF; CDR3 DNA: TGCAGTGCTAGATGGGGGCGCCGGGGCACTGAAGCTTTCTTT
clone size: -; J gene: TRBJ1-1; V gene: TRBV12-3/TRBV12-4; D gene: TRBD1; CDR3 protein: CTFSFVVSVDRDGPEAFF; CDR3 DNA: TGTACCTTCAGTTTTGTCGTATCAGTCGACAGGGACGGTCCTGAAGCTTTCTTT
clone size: few; J gene: TRBJ2-3; V gene: TRBV5-1; D gene: TRBD2; CDR3 protein: CASSLVGLAGSTDTQYF; CDR3 DNA: TGCGCCAGCAGCTTGGTGGGACTAGCGGGGAGCACAGATACGCAGTATTTT
clone size: -; J gene: TRBJ1-1; V gene: TRBV7-9; D gene: -; CDR3 protein: CASSLSGDNGAFF; CDR3 DNA: TGTGCCAGCAGCTTATCAGGGGACAACGGAGCTTTCTTT
clone size: few; J gene: TRBJ2-1; V gene: TRBV5-1; D gene: -; CDR3 protein: CASSLGPGSTYNEQFF; CDR3 DNA: TGCGCCAGCAGCTTGGGTCCGGGCAGTACCTACAATGAGCAGTTCTTC
clone size: -; J gene: TRBJ2-7; V gene: TRBV10-3; D gene: TRBD1; CDR3 protein: CAIDSGQGSYEQYF; CDR3 DNA: TGTGCCATCGACTCGGGACAGGGTTCCTACGAGCAGTACTTC
clone size: -; J gene: TRBJ2-1; V gene: TRBV30; D gene: -; CDR3 protein: CAWSVSDEQFF; CDR3 DNA: TGTGCCTGGAGTGTGTCAGATGAGCAGTTCTTC
clone size: many; J gene: TRBJ1-1; V gene: TRBV4-3; D gene: -; CDR3 protein: CASSQDPDGRTTEAFF; CDR3 DNA: TGCGCCAGCAGCCAAGACCCAGACGGGAGGACCACTGAAGCTTTCTTT
clone size: -; J gene: TRBJ2-3; V gene: TRBV11-2; D gene: TRBD2; CDR3 protein: CASVLAGGADTQYF; CDR3 DNA: TGTGCCAGCGTACTAGCGGGAGGGGCAGATACGCAGTATTTT
clone size: few; J gene: TRBJ2-3; V gene: TRBV4-2; D gene: -; CDR3 protein: CASTQPGGTDTQYF; CDR3 DNA: TGTGCCAGCACCCAGCCGGGGGGCACAGATACGCAGTATTTT
clone size: medium-sized; J gene: TRBJ1-1; V gene: TRBV7-9; D gene: -; CDR3 protein: CASTPSGGWTEAFF; CDR3 DNA: TGTGCCAGCACCCCCTCGGGAGGGTGGACTGAAGCTTTCTTT
clone size: few; J gene: TRBJ1-1; V gene: TRBV6-1; D gene: TRBD1; CDR3 protein: CASSEGQGITEAFF; CDR3 DNA: TGTGCCAGCAGTGAAGGACAGGGGATCACTGAAGCTTTCTTT
clone size: many; J gene: TRBJ1-3; V gene: TRBV4-3; D gene: TRBD1; CDR3 protein: CASSQDDRGIGNTIYF; CDR3 DNA: TGCGCCAGCAGCCAAGATGACAGGGGGATTGGAAACACCATATATTTT
clone size: many; J gene: TRBJ2-3; V gene: TRBV29-1; D gene: -; CDR3 protein: CSVPSDNTDTQYF; CDR3 DNA: TGCAGCGTTCCGTCGGACAACACAGATACGCAGTATTTT
clone size: few; J gene: TRBJ2-7; V gene: TRBV7-9; D gene: -; CDR3 protein: CASSFGRGVSSYEQYF; CDR3 DNA: TGTGCCAGCAGCTTCGGTCGTGGAGTGAGCTCCTACGAGCAGTACTTC
clone size: -; J gene: TRBJ2-3; V gene: TRBV29-1; D gene: TRBD2; CDR3 protein: CSVPRLAAHTDTQYF; CDR3 DNA: TGCAGCGTTCCCCGACTAGCGGCCCACACAGATACGCAGTATTTT
clone size: many; J gene: TRBJ2-7; V gene: TRBV12-3/TRBV12-4; D gene: -; CDR3 protein: CASSLGQPFGYEQYF; CDR3 DNA: TGTGCCAGCAGTTTAGGGCAGCCTTTTGGCTACGAGCAGTACTTC
clone size: few; J gene: TRBJ1-2; V gene: TRBV20-1; D gene: -; CDR3 protein: CSAPLVNYGYTF; CDR3 DNA: TGCAGTGCTCCCCTGGTTAACTATGGCTACACCTTC
clone size: -; J gene: TRBJ2-7; V gene: TRBV6-2/TRBV6-3; D gene: TRBD1; CDR3 protein: CASSYSRDRGQYDEQYF; CDR3 DNA: TGTGCCAGCAGTTACTCCCGCGACAGGGGGCAATACGACGAGCAGTACTTC
clone size: -; J gene: TRBJ2-1; V gene: TRBV6-1; D gene: TRBD2; CDR3 protein: CASRVLAGGLNEQFF; CDR3 DNA: TGTGCCAGCAGAGTACTAGCGGGAGGGTTAAATGAGCAGTTCTTC
clone size: -; J gene: TRBJ2-3; V gene: TRBV12-3/TRBV12-4; D gene: TRBD1; CDR3 protein: CASSFGQGELDTQYF; CDR3 DNA: TGTGCCAGCAGTTTCGGACAGGGGGAGTTGGATACGCAGTATTTT
clone size: many; J gene: TRBJ2-1; V gene: TRBV25-1; D gene: -; CDR3 protein: CASRGTVGFSYNEQFF; CDR3 DNA: TGTGCCAGCAGGGGGACCGTAGGATTCTCCTACAATGAGCAGTTCTTC
clone size: -; J gene: TRBJ2-3; V gene: TRBV4-2; D gene: -; CDR3 protein: CASSQPTEVPTDTQYF; CDR3 DNA: TGTGCCAGCAGCCAGCCTACCGAGGTCCCCACAGATACGCAGTATTTT
clone size: -; J gene: TRBJ2-1; V gene: TRBV6-2/TRBV6-3; D gene: TRBD2; CDR3 protein: CASSQKTSGGGEFF; CDR3 DNA: TGTGCCAGCAGTCAGAAGACTAGCGGGGGCGGGGAGTTCTTC
clone size: -; J gene: TRBJ1-5; V gene: TRBV5-6; D gene: -; CDR3 protein: CASSSDQGSDQPQHF; CDR3 DNA: TGTGCCAGCAGCTCGGACCAGGGGAGCGATCAGCCCCAGCATTTT
clone size: few; J gene: TRBJ2-5; V gene: TRBV2; D gene: TRBD2; CDR3 protein: CASRQTSGLETQYF; CDR3 DNA: TGTGCCAGCAGACAGACTAGCGGCCTAGAGACCCAGTACTTC
clone size: few; J gene: TRBJ1-1; V gene: TRBV7-3; D gene: TRBD1; CDR3 protein: CASSPGQGTEAFF; CDR3 DNA: TGTGCCAGCAGCCCCGGACAGGGGACTGAAGCTTTCTTT
clone size: -; J gene: TRBJ2-3; V gene: TRBV4-3; D gene: -; CDR3 protein: CASSQDGTPGADTQYF; CDR3 DNA: TGCGCCAGCAGCCAAGACGGGACCCCCGGGGCAGATACGCAGTATTTT
clone size: -; J gene: TRBJ2-1; V gene: TRBV7-2; D gene: TRBD2; CDR3 protein: CASSSSGSSNEQFF; CDR3 DNA: TGTGCCAGCAGCTCTAGCGGGAGCTCCAATGAGCAGTTCTTC
clone size: -; J gene: TRBJ1-1; V gene: TRBV7-9; D gene: -; CDR3 protein: CASSLASGGNTEAFF; CDR3 DNA: TGTGCCAGCAGCTTAGCGTCGGGGGGTAACACTGAAGCTTTCTTT
clone size: -; J gene: TRBJ2-4; V gene: TRBV7-8; D gene: -; CDR3 protein: CASRASGLAKNIQYF; CDR3 DNA: TGTGCCAGCAGGGCCTCAGGGTTAGCCAAAAACATTCAGTACTTC
clone size: -; J gene: TRBJ2-3; V gene: TRBV9; D gene: TRBD1; CDR3 protein: CASSPSRGQDTQYF; CDR3 DNA: TGTGCCAGCAGCCCCTCGAGGGGGCAAGATACGCAGTATTTT
clone size: -; J gene: TRBJ2-7; V gene: TRBV6-1; D gene: -; CDR3 protein: CASKEGSSYEQYF; CDR3 DNA: TGTGCCAGCAAGGAGGGTAGCTCCTACGAGCAGTACTTC
clone size: many; J gene: TRBJ2-1; V gene: TRBV7-9; D gene: -; CDR3 protein: CASSWRVNEQFF; CDR3 DNA: TGTGCCAGCAGCTGGCGGGTGAATGAGCAGTTCTTC
clone size: many; J gene: TRBJ2-1; V gene: TRBV7-8; D gene: TRBD2; CDR3 protein: CASSLSLAAHNEQFF; CDR3 DNA: TGTGCCAGCAGCTTGTCGCTAGCGGCCCACAATGAGCAGTTCTTC